A selection of T cell receptor beta chains follows, all from one sample in a study of fetal regulatory T cell absence and autoimmunity. Only in-frame clones appear in the TCRdb table, and some are missing; sequencing was by immunoSEQ multiplex PCR. In the table there are some 44,000 clones, about four fifths of which are singletons. Sequencing was done on a sample of cord blood. The receptor set was obtained from a newborn boy with IPEX syndrome. CDR3s include the opening cysteine and the closing phenylalanine or tryptophan. The D gene is left open where the match is weak. Expanded clones get a size class; other rows say once, few or many, or leave the size out.

v_call: TRBV10-2; clone_size: NA; cdr3_length: 13; d_call: TRBD2; j_call: TRBJ2-1; cdr3_aa: CASAGGGYNEQFF; cdr3_nt: TGCGCCAGCGCGGGGGGGGGTTACAATGAGCAGTTCTTC
v_call: TRBV19; clone_size: NA; cdr3_length: 18; d_call: NA; j_call: TRBJ1-1; cdr3_aa: CASRERGGLHLLNTEAFF; cdr3_nt: TGTGCCAGTAGGGAACGAGGGGGGCTCCACCTCTTGAACACTGAAGCTTTCTTT
v_call: TRBV29-1; clone_size: once; cdr3_length: 14; d_call: NA; j_call: TRBJ2-5; cdr3_aa: CSVELWERGETQYF; cdr3_nt: TGCAGCGTTGAATTATGGGAGAGGGGGGAGACCCAGTACTTC
v_call: TRBV12-5; clone_size: NA; cdr3_length: 13; d_call: NA; j_call: TRBJ1-3; cdr3_aa: CASGLGAGNTIYF; cdr3_nt: TGTGCTAGTGGTTTGGGGGCTGGAAACACCATATATTTT
v_call: TRBV5-6; clone_size: NA; cdr3_length: 14; d_call: NA; j_call: TRBJ1-1; cdr3_aa: CASSLGGLQGRAFF; cdr3_nt: TGTGCCAGCAGCTTAGGTGGGCTCCAAGGGCGAGCTTTCTTT
v_call: TRBV7-2; clone_size: NA; cdr3_length: 15; d_call: NA; j_call: TRBJ1-3; cdr3_aa: CASSLVGGPGNTIYF; cdr3_nt: TGTGCCAGCAGCTTAGTGGGGGGCCCTGGAAACACCATATATTTT
v_call: TRBV10-3; clone_size: NA; cdr3_length: 16; d_call: NA; j_call: TRBJ2-2; cdr3_aa: CAISESRGSVGGELFF; cdr3_nt: TGTGCCATCAGTGAGTCGAGGGGTAGCGTCGGCGGGGAGCTGTTTTTT
v_call: TRBV2; clone_size: few; cdr3_length: 12; d_call: NA; j_call: TRBJ1-2; cdr3_aa: CASARGGRGYTF; cdr3_nt: TGTGCCAGCGCCCGGGGGGGCAGGGGCTACACCTTC
v_call: TRBV19; clone_size: few; cdr3_length: 16; d_call: NA; j_call: TRBJ2-7; cdr3_aa: CASSKLGQSASYEQYF; cdr3_nt: TGTGCCAGTAGTAAGTTAGGACAGAGTGCTTCCTACGAGCAGTACTTC
v_call: TRBV2; clone_size: NA; cdr3_length: 13; d_call: NA; j_call: TRBJ1-2; cdr3_aa: CASRGRDIDGYTF; cdr3_nt: TGTGCCAGCAGAGGCCGGGACATTGATGGCTACACCTTC
v_call: TRBV6-7; clone_size: NA; cdr3_length: 13; d_call: TRBD1; j_call: TRBJ1-2; cdr3_aa: CASRDRDNYGYTF; cdr3_nt: TGTGCCAGCCGGGACAGGGATAACTATGGCTACACCTTC